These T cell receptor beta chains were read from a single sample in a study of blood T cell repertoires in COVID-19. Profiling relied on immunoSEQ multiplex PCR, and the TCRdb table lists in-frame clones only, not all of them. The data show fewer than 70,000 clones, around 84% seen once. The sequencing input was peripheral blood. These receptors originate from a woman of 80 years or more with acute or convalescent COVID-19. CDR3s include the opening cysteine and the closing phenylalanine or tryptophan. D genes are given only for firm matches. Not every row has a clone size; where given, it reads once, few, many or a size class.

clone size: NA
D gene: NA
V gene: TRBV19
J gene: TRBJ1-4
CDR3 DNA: TGTGCCAGTACCATCAGGGGTCGCGAAAAACTGTTTTTT
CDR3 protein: CASTIRGREKLFF

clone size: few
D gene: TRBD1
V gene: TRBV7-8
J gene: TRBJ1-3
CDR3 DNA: TGTGCCAGTAAAAGGGGGCTAGGAAAAAACACCATATATTTT
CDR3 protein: CASKRGLGKNTIYF

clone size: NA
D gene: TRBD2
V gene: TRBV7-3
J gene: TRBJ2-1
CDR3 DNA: TGTGCCAGCAGCTTCGCTAGCGGGGGGGCCGGTGAGCAGTTCTTC
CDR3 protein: CASSFASGGAGEQFF

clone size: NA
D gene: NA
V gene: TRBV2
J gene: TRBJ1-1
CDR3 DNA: TGTGCCAGCAGTTGGCTAGGAAAAGCTTTCTTT
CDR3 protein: CASSWLGKAFF

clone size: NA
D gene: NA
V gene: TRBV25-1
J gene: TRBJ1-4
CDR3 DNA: TGTGCCAGCAGTGATTCGGACAGACGTGAAAAACTGTTTTTT
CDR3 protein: CASSDSDRREKLFF

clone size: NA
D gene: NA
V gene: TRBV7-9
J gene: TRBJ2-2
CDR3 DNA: TGTGCCAGCAGCTGGCCGGGGGTTGCCGGGGAGCTGTTTTTT
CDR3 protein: CASSWPGVAGELFF

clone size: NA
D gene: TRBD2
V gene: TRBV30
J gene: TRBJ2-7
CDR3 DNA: TGTGCCTGGACCCTCGGGGGGGTAACCTACGAGCAGTACTTC
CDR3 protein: CAWTLGGVTYEQYF

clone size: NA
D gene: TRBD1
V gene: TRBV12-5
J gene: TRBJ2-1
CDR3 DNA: TGTGCTAGTGGTTTGGTACTGTTTGGACAGGGGTCGGAGAATGAGCAGTTCTTC
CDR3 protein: CASGLVLFGQGSENEQFF

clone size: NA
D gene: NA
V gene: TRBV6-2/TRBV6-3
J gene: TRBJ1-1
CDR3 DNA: TGTGCCAGCAGTTACCCCCGTGAAGCTTTCTTT
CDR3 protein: CASSYPREAFF

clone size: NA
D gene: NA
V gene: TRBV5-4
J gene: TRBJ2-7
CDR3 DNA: TGTGCCAGCAGCTCCCCGGGGCGGGACTACGAGCAGTACTTC
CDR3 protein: CASSSPGRDYEQYF

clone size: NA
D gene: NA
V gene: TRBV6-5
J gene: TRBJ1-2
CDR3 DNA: TGTGCCAGCAGTTACACCCGGACAGCTAACTATGGCTACACCTTC
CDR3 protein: CASSYTRTANYGYTF

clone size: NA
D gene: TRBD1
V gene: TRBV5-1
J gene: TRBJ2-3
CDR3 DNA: TGCGCCAGCAGCACGGACAGGTCCCGCACAGATACGCAGTATTTT
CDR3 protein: CASSTDRSRTDTQYF

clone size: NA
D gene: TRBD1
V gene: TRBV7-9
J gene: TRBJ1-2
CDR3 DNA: TGTGCCAGCAGCTTATCCGGACAGGGGAAGTATGGCTACACCTTC
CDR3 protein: CASSLSGQGKYGYTF

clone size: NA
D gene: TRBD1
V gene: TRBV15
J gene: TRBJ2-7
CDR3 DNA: TGTGCCAGCGCCCGGGACAGGGGTCCCTACGAGCAGTACTTC
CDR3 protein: CASARDRGPYEQYF

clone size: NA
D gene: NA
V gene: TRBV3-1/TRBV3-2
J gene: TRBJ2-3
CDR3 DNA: TGTGCCAGCAGCCAAGACCTTTTCACAGGGTTTGTCACAGATACGCAGTATTTT
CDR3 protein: CASSQDLFTGFVTDTQYF

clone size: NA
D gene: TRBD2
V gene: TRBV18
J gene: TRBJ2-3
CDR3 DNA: TGTGCCAGCTCACCCCCGTCTTTGCGGGGGTTAGTAGATACGCAGTATTTT
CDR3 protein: CASSPPSLRGLVDTQYF

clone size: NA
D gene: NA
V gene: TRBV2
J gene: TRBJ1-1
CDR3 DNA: TGTGCCAGCAGTGAAGCCTATCGAGCTTTCTTT
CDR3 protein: CASSEAYRAFF

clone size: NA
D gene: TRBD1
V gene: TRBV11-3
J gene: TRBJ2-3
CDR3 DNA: TGTGCCAGCAGCCCCGCCGGGACAGGGATTACAGATACGCAGTATTTT
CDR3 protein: CASSPAGTGITDTQYF

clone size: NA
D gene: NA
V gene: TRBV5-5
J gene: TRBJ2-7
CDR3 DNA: TGTGCCAGCAGCTCGGGACACACCTACGAGCAGTACTTC
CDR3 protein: CASSSGHTYEQYF

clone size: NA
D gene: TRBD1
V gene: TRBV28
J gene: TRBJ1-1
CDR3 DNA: TGTGCCAGCAGTTTATCGACAGGGGGGAACACTGAAGCTTTCTTT
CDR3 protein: CASSLSTGGNTEAFF

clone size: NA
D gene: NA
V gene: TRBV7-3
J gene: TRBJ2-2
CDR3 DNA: TGTGCCAGCAGCTTAGGGGCAGAGAACACCGGGGAGCTGTTTTTT
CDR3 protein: CASSLGAENTGELFF

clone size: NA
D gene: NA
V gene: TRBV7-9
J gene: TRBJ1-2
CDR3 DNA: TGTGCCAGCAGCTTAGCGTGGGGGGTATATGGCTACACCTTC
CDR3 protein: CASSLAWGVYGYTF

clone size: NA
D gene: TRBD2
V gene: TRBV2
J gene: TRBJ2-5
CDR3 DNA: TGTGCCAGCAGTACACTAGCGGGGGGGGGAGAGACCCAGTACTTC
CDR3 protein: CASSTLAGGGETQYF

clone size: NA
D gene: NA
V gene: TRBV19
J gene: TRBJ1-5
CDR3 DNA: TGTGCCAGTAGTATTAAGGGCGGGTATCAGCCCCAGCATTTT
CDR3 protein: CASSIKGGYQPQHF

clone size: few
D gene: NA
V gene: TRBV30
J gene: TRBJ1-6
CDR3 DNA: TGTGCCTGGGGCAGGACAAATTCACCCCTCCACTTT
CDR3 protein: CAWGRTNSPLHF

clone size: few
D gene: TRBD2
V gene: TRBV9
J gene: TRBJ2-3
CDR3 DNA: TGTGCCAGCAGCGTAGGTCCCAGCGGGGCCTCAGATACGCAGTATTTT
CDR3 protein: CASSVGPSGASDTQYF

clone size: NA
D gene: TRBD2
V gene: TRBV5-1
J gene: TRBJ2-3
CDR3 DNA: TGCGCCAGCAGCTTGGTCATCCAGCGGGGGGGAGGAGATACGCAGTATTTT
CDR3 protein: CASSLVIQRGGGDTQYF

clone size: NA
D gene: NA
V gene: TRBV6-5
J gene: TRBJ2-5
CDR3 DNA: TGTGCCAGCAGTTACGTCGGAGAGACCCAGTACTTC
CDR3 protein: CASSYVGETQYF

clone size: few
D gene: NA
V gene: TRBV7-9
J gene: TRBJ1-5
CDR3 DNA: TGTGCCAGCAGTTTGGGGGGGCCCCAGCATTTT
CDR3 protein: CASSLGGPQHF

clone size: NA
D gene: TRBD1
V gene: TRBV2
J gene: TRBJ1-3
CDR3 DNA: TGTGCCAGCAGTCTAAGGGGGCTCGGAAACACCATATATTTT
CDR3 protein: CASSLRGLGNTIYF

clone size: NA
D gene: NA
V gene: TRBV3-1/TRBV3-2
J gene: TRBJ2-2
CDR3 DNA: TGTGCCAGCAGTCCCCCTACCCTCACCGGGGAGCTGTTTTTT
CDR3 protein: CASSPPTLTGELFF

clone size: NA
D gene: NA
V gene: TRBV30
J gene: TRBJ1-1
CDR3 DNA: TGTGCCTGGAGCCTGGATACTCAGGGGTCGGCTTTCTTT
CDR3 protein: CAWSLDTQGSAFF

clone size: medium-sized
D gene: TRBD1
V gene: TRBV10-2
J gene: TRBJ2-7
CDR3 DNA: TGCGCCAGCAGCGGGACAGGGTTCGACGAGCAGTACTTC
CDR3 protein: CASSGTGFDEQYF

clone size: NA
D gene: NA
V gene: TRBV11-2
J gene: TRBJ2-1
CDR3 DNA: TGTGCCAGCAGCTTAGAGAGGTTATACAATGAGCAGTTCTTC
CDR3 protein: CASSLERLYNEQFF

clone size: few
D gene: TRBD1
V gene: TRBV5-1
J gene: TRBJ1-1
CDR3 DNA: TGCGCCAGCAGCGCCTTAGACAGGGGAGGAATGAACACTGAAGCTTTCTTT
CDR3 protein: CASSALDRGGMNTEAFF

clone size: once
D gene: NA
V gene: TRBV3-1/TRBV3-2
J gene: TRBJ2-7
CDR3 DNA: TGTGCCAGCAGCCAAGTTACCTCTACAGGGAGCCGGGAGCAGTACTTC
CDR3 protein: CASSQVTSTGSREQYF

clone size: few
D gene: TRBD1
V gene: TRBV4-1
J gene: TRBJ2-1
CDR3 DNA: TGCGCCAGCAGCCAAGGACAGGGGGGCAGCTACAATGAGCAGTTCTTC
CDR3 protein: CASSQGQGGSYNEQFF

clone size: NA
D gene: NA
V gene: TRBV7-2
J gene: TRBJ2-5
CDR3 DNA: TGTGCCAGCAGCTTATTTTCTCTGCAAGAGACCCAGTACTTC
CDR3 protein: CASSLFSLQETQYF

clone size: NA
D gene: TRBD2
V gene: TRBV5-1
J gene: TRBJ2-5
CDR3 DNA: TGCGCCAGCAGCTTGGTTCTCGGCGCGGGGGGGCGAGAGACCCAGTACTTC
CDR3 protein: CASSLVLGAGGRETQYF

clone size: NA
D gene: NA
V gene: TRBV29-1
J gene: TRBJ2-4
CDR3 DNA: TGCAGCGCCTCATCCAGGGGAGCGGACATTCAGTACTTC
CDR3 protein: CSASSRGADIQYF